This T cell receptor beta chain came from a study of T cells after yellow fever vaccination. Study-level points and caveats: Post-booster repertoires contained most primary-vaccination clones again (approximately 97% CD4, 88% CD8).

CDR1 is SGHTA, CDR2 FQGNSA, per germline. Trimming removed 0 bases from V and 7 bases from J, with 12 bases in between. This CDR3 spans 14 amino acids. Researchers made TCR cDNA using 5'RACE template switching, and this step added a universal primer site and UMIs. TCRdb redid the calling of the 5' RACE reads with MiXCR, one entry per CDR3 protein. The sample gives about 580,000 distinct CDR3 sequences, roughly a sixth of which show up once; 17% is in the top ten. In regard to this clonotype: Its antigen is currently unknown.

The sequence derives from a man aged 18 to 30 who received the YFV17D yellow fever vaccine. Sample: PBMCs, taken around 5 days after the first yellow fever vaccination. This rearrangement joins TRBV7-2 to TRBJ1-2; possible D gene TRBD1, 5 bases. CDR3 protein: CASSLAGQGFGYTF. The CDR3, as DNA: TGTGCCAGCAGCTTAGCGGGGCAGGGCTTTGGCTACACCTTC.